This T cell receptor beta chain was sequenced for a study of Ad26.COV2.S vaccination and SARS-CoV-2 variants (dated by TCRdb to the early 2020s). Broadly, across the study: Donors in the vaccine arm were drawn from COV1001, a multicentre, randomized, double-blind, placebo-controlled phase I-IIa trial testing Ad26.COV2.S in healthy adults. Ad26.COV2.S was administered intramuscularly at 5 x 10^10 or 1 x 10^11 viral particles, either as a single shot or as two shots given 56 days apart. Sequencing of the TCRbeta repertoire served to evaluate the specificity and breadth of SARS-CoV-2-reactive T cell receptors following Ad26.COV2.S vaccination. The TCR-sequenced set comprised around 30 samples: some 20 Ad26.COV2.S vaccine recipients, 5 placebo recipients and 8 SARS-CoV-2 convalescent individuals. Trial participants were randomized into five groups of five, in which low-dose or high-dose Ad26.COV2.S was given once or twice, or placebo was given on both occasions. Investigators did not know the trial group allocation while performing experiments and assessing outcomes. The paper as a whole reports these results and caveats: The authors noted that the TCR breadth and depth analyses may have underestimated total T cell responses. Compared with placebo recipients, Ad26.COV2.S recipients showed higher spike-specific TCR breadth (P = 0.0014). The study was not powered for comparison of responses between vaccine doses or regimens. After vaccination, substantial breadth of spike-specific CD8+ and CD4+ T cell responses was reported. Vaccine and placebo recipients had similar non-spike TCR breadth, a finding consistent with the vaccine containing only spike.

TCRbeta CDR3 regions were sequenced with the immunoSEQ Assay. After extraction, genomic DNA underwent amplification by bias-controlled multiplex PCR, followed by high-throughput sequencing. Turning to the authors' computational methods: To quantify the absolute abundance of every unique TCRbeta CDR3 region, sequences were collapsed and filtered. T cell fraction was estimated by normalizing TCRbeta template counts to usable DNA, which was measured by amplifying reference genes present in all nucleated cells. Repertoire TCRs were annotated as SARS-CoV-2-specific when V gene, CDR3 amino acid sequence and J gene were exactly matched to a known reactive TCR set. The reference SARS-CoV-2 TCR set was obtained from MIRA and was filtered for enrichment in COVID-19-positive ImmuneCODE repertoires, whereby public or cross-reactive TCRs were removed. Drawing on the MIRA antigens, annotated TCRs were analysed further at the level of specific ORF or position within ORF. Breadth was defined as annotated unique rearrangements over total unique productive rearrangements; depth was the summed frequency of those rearrangements. Two-sided Wilcoxon rank-sum tests were used to compare TCR breadth between groups. Held by TCRdb, this immuneACCESS table contains in-frame sequences only and omits some clones. Under half of the omission traces to an unresolved V gene where checked; the cause of the rest is unknown. The V and J calls and the clone size are those of that table, but D and trimming were determined from the DNA. The sample includes a few hundred thousand clones, with around 82% observed a single time. Roughly 7.4% of the sample goes to the ten largest clones.

In regard to this clone: No antigen is known for it. No per-base quality is available; no much larger clone lies one base away.

The germline V gene specifies MNHNS as CDR1 and SASEGT as CDR2. The CDR3 contains 12 residues, cysteine and phenylalanine counted. The sequence is cut down to CDR3 DNA, 36 bases in frame from base 1. Deletion took 0 bases off V and 2 bases off J, with a span of 2 bases between the germline ends. The sample's treatment or condition label, in plain terms: some 20 received Ad26.COV2.S at low or high dose, single or two shots; 5 received placebo; per-sample allocation not given. Repertoires of vaccine and placebo recipients were sequenced from samples collected on day 63 after the first injection. Between 29 July and 7 August 2020, Cohort 1b enrolled approximately 26 adults aged 18-55 years at one site in Boston, USA. Ad26.COV2.S was a replication-incompetent adenovirus type 26 vector expressing a prefusion-stabilized SARS-CoV-2 spike protein from the original Wuhan strain.

The sequencing used peripheral blood, collected in a trial of Ad26.COV2.S vaccine versus placebo. The chain uses TRBV6-1 and TRBJ2-7; a confident D gene designation cannot be given. The sequence was obtained from a person aged 18 to 59 who received the Ad26.COV2.S COVID-19 vaccine or a placebo. In nucleotides, the sequence is TGTGCCAGCAGTGAAGCCACCTACGAGCAGTACTTC. The resulting protein is CASSEATYEQYF.